The 12 T cell receptor beta chains presented below share a single source sample, sequenced in a study of blood T cells in healthy people across ages. It was with a sample-barcoded 5' primer and a J-beta primer mix that a second PCR of roughly 6 to 11 cycles was run. MiXCR, run by TCRdb on the 5' RACE reads, gives a single entry per CDR3 protein. The sample has approximately 1,700,000 distinct CDR3 sequences; roughly two fifths are singletons. The sequencing sample was made of blood. The source is a human donor in good health.

This chain joins TRBV5-1 and TRBJ2-7; 11 bases align to TRBD2. This CDR3 is 16 amino acids long. Germline trimming cut 2 bases from V and 7 bases from J; bases unmatched to any gene: 11. Per germline, CDR1 SGHRS and CDR2 YFSETQ. The CDR3 spells CASSLTVSGGGNEQYF. The CDR3 DNA reads TGCGCCAGCAGCTTAACCGTTAGCGGGGGGGGCAATGAGCAGTACTTC. Full variable domain (rest looked up from reference TRBV5-1 and TRBJ2-7): KAGVTQTPRYLIKTRGQQVTLSCSPISGHRSVSWYQQTPGQGLQFLFEYFSETQRNKGNFPGRFSGRQFSNSRSEMNVSTLELGDSALYLCASSLTVSGGGNEQYFGPGTRLTVT.

The CDR3 loop reads CASSLLRGTAGEQYF. DNA for the CDR3: TGTGCCAGCAGCTTGCTTAGGGGAACCGCGGGTGAGCAGTACTTC. The J gene is TRBJ2-7, the V gene TRBV6-1; possibly TRBD1 or TRBD2 for D (5 bases each). Trimming removed 6 bases at V and 7 bases at J, with 22 bases between. This CDR3 has 15 residues. Germline V CDR1 and CDR2: MNHNS, SASEGT.

The genes are TRBV6-1 and TRBJ2-2; 9 positions match TRBD1. With V trimmed by 4 bases and J by 3 bases, 6 bases remained unmatched. This CDR3 contains 16 residues. Germline V lookup: CDR1 MNHNS, CDR2 SASEGT. In DNA form, the CDR3 reads TGTGCCAGCAGTGCAGACAGGGGGGGGTACACCGGGGAGCTGTTTTTT. It specifies CASSADRGGYTGELFF.

This clonotype appeared a few times. This chain connects TRBV7-2 to TRBJ2-1, with 11 positions matching TRBD2. The ends lost 5 bases at V and 2 bases at J; junction bases unmatched: 8. Germline V gene data show CDR1 as SGHTA and CDR2 as FQGNSA. The CDR3 length is 17 residues. The CDR3 nucleotides are TGTGCCAGCAGCACTCCCACTAGCGGGGGCCCCTACAATGAGCAGTTCTTC. It translates to CASSTPTSGGPYNEQFF.

The V call is TRBV7-6, the J call TRBJ2-1; D remains ambiguous. This CDR3 comprises 16 residues. CDR1 is SGHVS, CDR2 FNYEAQ, per germline. V was clipped by 2 bases and J by 0 bases, with 11 bases between them. CDR3 DNA sequence: TGTGCCAGCAGCTTATTCTACGCTGGCTCCTACAATGAGCAGTTCTTC. It encodes CASSLFYAGSYNEQFF.

This clonotype was recorded once. This chain uses TRBV9 with TRBJ1-1; D perhaps matches TRBD1 (6 bases). CDR1 SGDLS and CDR2 YYNGEE come from the germline V gene. The CDR3 runs 16 residues. Trimming removed 3 bases at V and 1 base at J, with 16 bases between. The CDR3 coding sequence is TGTGCCAGCAGCGGGTCTCCAGCCAGGGGGAACACTGAAGCTTTCTTT. Its protein product is CASSGSPARGNTEAFF.

The chain couples TRBV18 to TRBJ1-5, with TRBD1 as a possible D gene (5 bases). Germline V gene data show CDR1 as KGHSH and CDR2 as LQKENI. The CDR3 has 15 residues. Trimming removed 1 base from V and 2 bases from J, with 9 bases in between. The CDR3 bases are TGTGCCAGCTCACCACAGGGGAACGGCAATCAGCCCCAGCATTTT. It is translated as CASSPQGNGNQPQHF.

In regard to this clonotype: A junction end diverges from the germline sequence, so it may reflect a read error. The chain links TRBV7-3 to TRBJ2-6; D is perhaps TRBD1 (6 bases). Per germline, CDR1 SGHTA and CDR2 FQGTGA. The CDR3 runs 17 residues. The CDR3 bases are TGTGCCAGCAGCCCAAAGGGGGAACCCTCTGGGGCCAACGTCCGGACTTTC. Protein: CASSPKGEPSGANVRTF.

The CDR3 loop is CASTHVRGLAFF. CDR3 nucleotide sequence: TGTGCCAGCACCCACGTTCGGGGGCTCGCTTTCTTT. The chain couples TRBV2 to TRBJ1-1; D is perhaps TRBD1 (6 bases). The length of the CDR3 is 12 residues. CDR1 SNHLY and CDR2 FYNNEI come from the germline V gene. Trimming stripped 7 bases from V and 11 bases from J, with 17 bases between. Complete variable domain (other parts from reference TRBV2 and TRBJ1-1): EPEVTQTPSHQVTQMGQEVILRCVPISNHLYFYWYRQILGQKVEFLVSFYNNEISEKSEIFDDQFSVERPDGSNFTLKIRSTKLEDSAMYFCASTHVRGLAFFGQGTRLTVV.

This clonotype was seen only a few times. The gene calls are TRBV6-4 and TRBJ2-1, with 7 bases aligning to TRBD1. Germline V CDR1 and CDR2: MRHNA, SNTAGT. Germline trimming cut 3 bases from V and 8 bases from J; bases unmatched to any gene: 7. The CDR3 spans 14 residues. The CDR3 nucleotides read TGTGCCAGCAGTGAGGAGACAGGGTTCGATGAGCAGTTCTTC. Amino acid sequence: CASSEETGFDEQFF.

This chain links TRBV5-1 with TRBJ1-1; D might be TRBD1 (5 bases). Germline V gene data show CDR1 as SGHRS and CDR2 as YFSETQ. The CDR3 runs to 14 residues. The germline V and J ends were trimmed by 3 bases and 3 bases, with 12 bases remaining between them. CDR3 sequence reads: CASSWEGRDTEAFF. CDR3 bases: TGCGCCAGCAGCTGGGAGGGCAGGGACACTGAAGCTTTCTTT.

The genes are TRBV28 and TRBJ2-3; D is unclear. Per the germline V gene, CDR1 is MDHEN and CDR2 is SYDVKM. V shed 3 bases and J shed 14 bases, with 18 bases lying between them. The CDR3 spans 13 residues. The CDR3: CASSFHDSYLRYF. CDR3 coding DNA: TGTGCCAGCAGTTTCCACGACTCTTACCTTAGGTATTTT.